Below, 6 T cell receptor beta chains from the same sample are listed, as sequenced in a study of blood T cell repertoires in COVID-19. Clones were read by immunoSEQ multiplex PCR, and TCRdb kept only the in-frame ones, dropping some. The sample holds 140,000 to 150,000 clones, 85% to 90% seen once. Material: peripheral blood. Receptor source: a man in his 60s with active or convalescent COVID-19.

In DNA form, the CDR3 reads TGTGCCTGGAGTGGGACTTCCACCAGCTCCTACAATGAGCAGTTCTTC. It translates to CAWSGTSTSSYNEQFF. This rearrangement joins TRBV30 to TRBJ2-1, with a possible D match to TRBD2 (5 bases). V dropped 1 base and J dropped 0 bases, with 13 bases sitting between them. Germline-derived CDR1 and CDR2 are GTSNPN and SVGIG (reference sequence). The length of the CDR3 is 16 residues.

The chain has TRBV12-3 or TRBV12-4 and TRBJ1-2, with unresolved D. V was cut by 7 bases and J by 1 base, with 10 bases left in between. The CDR3 consists of 13 residues. The DNA of the CDR3 is TGTGCCAGCACCTCGGGTAATAACTATGGCTACACCTTC. Translating gives CASTSGNNYGYTF.

This chain uses TRBV27 with TRBJ1-6, with TRBD1 matching over 7 bases. Germline loops: CDR1 MNHEY, CDR2 SMNVEV (reference sequence). Unmatched junction bases numbered 9, after V lost 8 bases and J lost 5 bases. The CDR3 extends over 15 amino acids. CDR3 nucleotides: TGTGCCAGCCGACCCTTTGACAGGGATAATTCACCCCTCCACTTT. Protein: CASRPFDRDNSPLHF.

V and J are TRBV18 and TRBJ2-2, with D unclear. The CDR3 runs to 16 residues. Germline V lookup: CDR1 KGHSH, CDR2 LQKENI. V dropped 0 bases and J dropped 1 base, with 9 bases sitting between them. CDR3 sequence: CASSPPQAGNTGELFF. The DNA of the CDR3 is TGTGCCAGCTCACCACCCCAAGCAGGGAACACCGGGGAGCTGTTTTTT.

This rearrangement joins TRBV4-1 to TRBJ1-3, with TRBD1 as a possible D gene (5 bases). V lost 4 bases and J 4 bases, leaving 14 bases between the germline ends. Germline CDR1 and CDR2: MGHRA and YSYEKL. The CDR3 loop spans 15 amino acids. As DNA, the CDR3 is TGCGCCAGCAGCCCAGGCAGCCGGGGGGGAAACACCATATATTTT. Translating gives CASSPGSRGGNTIYF.

CDR3 protein: CASRPGSLNQPQHF. Here the CDR3 DNA reads TGTGCCAGCAGACCCGGGTCCCTCAATCAGCCCCAGCATTTT. The rearrangement uses TRBV6-5 and TRBJ1-5; no definite D call. Germline V gives CDR1 MNHEY, CDR2 SVGAGI. V shed 6 bases and J shed 3 bases, with 12 bases lying between them. This CDR3 region has 14 residues.